This section outlines one TCR beta chain sequence together with its context. Its matching antigen is unknown. The sample is drawn from a study of CXCR3-negative and CXCR3-positive naive CD8 T cells. About the study: Total TRB output reached around 150 million reads, about 1.5 +/- 0.3 million per library. The study's findings and limits: Diversity ran similarly high across both naive subsets but far lower in memory CD8+ cells.

Carrying UMI labels, the TRB cDNA libraries were prepared through 5' RACE. Reprocessing the 5' RACE reads, TCRdb reports a single entry for every CDR3 protein and omits DNA. The table for this sample gives around 92,000 distinct CDR3 sequences. The clonotype comes from a human donor in good health. Some clones in this sample may be carry-over from other donors' samples. The sequenced sample was naive CXCR3- CD8+ T cells from blood. Subset noted: CD45RO-CCR7+CD27+CD95- naive CD8+ T cells lacking CXCR3 (TNR3-).

The CDR3 loop reads CSARVSGYEQYF. The J gene is TRBJ2-7, the V gene TRBV20-1. The CDR3 sequence is 12 residues long. CDR1 is DFQATT and CDR2 is SNEGSKA in the germline V gene (reference sequence).